The 28 T cell receptor beta chains below all came from one sample that was sequenced in a study of vaccination and CD4 T cells after COVID-19. Sequencing of cultured CD4+ T cell DNA used the Oncomine TCR Beta short-read assay. TCRdb passed the PCR reads through MiXCR, listing each CDR3 protein once. This table has 12,000 to 15,000 distinct CDR3 sequences, less than 35% appearing once. Sample treatment: roughly nine-day PBMC culture with coronavirus spike peptide pools or control peptides (ViraFEST assay). These receptors' antigens are unknown. Source material: CD4+ T cells from blood, cultured in vitro. The receptors derive from a human donor who had recovered from COVID-19.

The gene calls are TRBV10-3 and TRBJ2-1; 7 bases are shared with TRBD1. Germline V gene sequence: CDR1 ENHRY, CDR2 SYGVKD. Losses at the gene ends were 4 bases for V and 6 bases for J; bases not matched to a gene: 6. This CDR3 has 14 amino acids. CDR3 loop: CAISARTGVNEQFF. CDR3 bases: TGTGCCATCAGTGCTAGGACAGGCGTCAATGAGCAGTTCTTC.

DNA for the CDR3: TGTGCCAGCAGTTTAAGCGGACAAGGGACTGGCTACACCTTC. Its protein is CASSLSGQGTGYTF. The chain uses TRBV12-3 or TRBV12-4 and TRBJ1-2, with D perhaps TRBD1 (5 bases). V lost 2 bases to trimming and J lost 7 bases, with 14 bases between them. This CDR3 spans 14 amino acids.

The table lists this clonotype with a few counts. V and J are TRBV12-3 or TRBV12-4 and TRBJ2-2; 7 bases fit TRBD1. The CDR3 runs 14 residues. The V and J ends lost 7 bases and 5 bases, in that order; junction bases with no gene match: 7. The CDR3 is CASIDRAGTGELFF. Here the CDR3 DNA reads TGTGCCAGCATTGACAGGGCAGGGACCGGGGAGCTGTTTTTT.

This clonotype was detected only once. The chain links TRBV5-6 to TRBJ2-3, with TRBD2 identical over 8 bases. The CDR3 has 16 amino acids. Looked up from germline, CDR1 is SGHDT and CDR2 is YYEEEE. J was trimmed by 0 bases and V by 2 bases; bases with no gene match: 5. The CDR3 here is CASSFTGGFSTDTQYF. The CDR3 DNA follows: TGTGCCAGCAGCTTCACGGGGGGGTTCAGCACAGATACGCAGTATTTT. Complete variable domain (other parts from reference TRBV5-6 and TRBJ2-3): DAGVTQSPTHLIKTRGQQVTLRCSPKSGHDTVSWYQQALGQGPQFIFQYYEEEERQRGNFPDRFSGHQFPNYSSELNVNALLLGDSALYLCASSFTGGFSTDTQYFGPGTRLTVL.

This clonotype was seen only once. The V call is TRBV2, the J call TRBJ2-7, with TRBD1 matching 9 bases. Looked up from germline, CDR1 is SNHLY and CDR2 is FYNNEI. The ends lost 10 bases at V and 3 bases at J; junction bases unmatched: 7. This CDR3 is 13 amino acids long. The CDR3 reads CATQGTGNYEQYF. The CDR3 DNA sequence: TGTGCCACCCAAGGGACAGGGAACTACGAGCAGTACTTC.

This clonotype was detected a few times. The chain employs TRBV11-3 and TRBJ2-3, with 9 bases fitting TRBD2. V gave up 1 base and J gave up 9 bases; unmatched junction bases: 11. The CDR3 has 16 amino acids. The germline V gene encodes CDR1 SGHNT and CDR2 YENEEA. The CDR3 spells CASSLGGGGALGTQYF. For the CDR3, the DNA is TGTGCCAGCAGCTTAGGAGGCGGGGGGGCCTTGGGGACGCAGTATTTT.

The table lists this clonotype with a few counts. The chain carries TRBV5-1 and TRBJ2-7; 10 bases line up with TRBD1. CDR3 length: 16 residues. Per germline, CDR1 SGHRS and CDR2 YFSETQ. V dropped 4 bases and J dropped 1; count of bases not matched to a gene: 8. The CDR3 region is CASSEIDRGLSYEQYF. CDR3 nucleotide sequence: TGCGCCAGCAGCGAGATTGACAGGGGGCTATCCTACGAGCAGTACTTC.

V gene TRBV7-9 combines with J gene TRBJ2-7, with 12 nucleotides matching TRBD1. The trim removed 3 bases at V and 10 bases at J, leaving 10 bases unmatched. The CDR3 covers 15 residues. Germline-derived CDR1 and CDR2 are SEHNR and FQNEAQ (reference sequence). The CDR3 loop reads CASSFPGTGGSTQYF. The CDR3 DNA sequence: TGTGCCAGCAGCTTCCCCGGGACAGGGGGCAGTACTCAGTACTTC.

This clonotype was seen only a few times. V and J are TRBV12-3 or TRBV12-4 and TRBJ1-1, with D perhaps TRBD1 (6 bases). Trimming shortened V by 1 base and J by 2 bases, and 8 bases separated the two germline ends. The CDR3 extends over 14 amino acids. The CDR3 nucleotides are TGTGCCAGCAGTTTAGTCGGGACAAACACTGAAGCTTTCTTT. Protein product: CASSLVGTNTEAFF.

The chain joins TRBV5-1 to TRBJ2-3; TRBD2 matches 7 bases. This CDR3 has 18 amino acids. V lost 0 bases, J lost 5 bases, and 15 bases stayed unmatched. Germline values: CDR1 SGHRS, CDR2 YFSETQ. The CDR3 region is CASSLVGRSSGVGDTQYF. DNA of the CDR3: TGCGCCAGCAGCTTGGTGGGCAGATCAAGCGGGGTTGGAGATACGCAGTATTTT.

This clonotype was observed a few times. This chain joins TRBV20-1 and TRBJ1-1; D ambiguous. The CDR3 spans 12 residues. With 0 bases removed from V and 6 bases from J, the gap between germline ends came to 8 bases. Germline V gene data show CDR1 as DFQATT and CDR2 as SNEGSKA (reference sequence). This CDR3 reads CSARDSGAEAFF. The CDR3 DNA reads TGCAGTGCTAGAGATTCGGGCGCTGAAGCTTTCTTT.

The chain carries TRBV10-1 and TRBJ1-5, with a possible D match to TRBD1 (5 bases). The V gene lost 10 bases and the J gene lost 9 bases, with 10 bases spanning the gap. CDR1 WNHNN and CDR2 SYGVQD come from the germline V gene (reference sequence). This CDR3 has 10 residues. This CDR3 reads CATARAPQHF. For the CDR3, the DNA is TGCGCCACCGCCAGGGCGCCCCAGCATTTT.

CDR3 sequence reads: CASSTSGKRDTQYF. The CDR3 nucleotides are TGTGCCAGCAGCACGAGCGGGAAGCGAGATACGCAGTATTTT. This chain links TRBV12-3 or TRBV12-4 with TRBJ2-3; TRBD2 aligns across 7 bases. The CDR3 extends over 14 amino acids. V lost 6 bases to trimming and J lost 5 bases; unmatched junction nucleotides: 8.

This clonotype was picked up a small number of times. The genes are TRBV30 and TRBJ1-1, with D unclear. The CDR3 extends over 11 amino acids. The V end lost 6 bases, the J end lost 1 base, and 6 bases lay between the germline ends. Germline loops: CDR1 GTSNPN, CDR2 SVGIG (reference sequence). CDR3 in amino acids: CACMENTEAFF. CDR3 in DNA: TGTGCCTGCATGGAGAACACTGAAGCTTTCTTT.

V is TRBV5-1 and J is TRBJ2-5; no reliable D call. The germline V gene encodes CDR1 SGHRS and CDR2 YFSETQ. This CDR3 is built from 16 residues. With 1 base removed from V and 1 base from J, the gap between germline ends came to 14 bases. The DNA of the CDR3 is TGCGCCAGCAGCTTGAACGGCGGTTTCTCCCAAGAGACCCAGTACTTC. This encodes CASSLNGGFSQETQYF.

This clonotype was seen only a few times. V is TRBV6-1 and J is TRBJ2-2; D is perhaps TRBD2 (5 bases). Germline V CDR1 and CDR2: MNHNS, SASEGT. Trimming cost V 7 bases and J 8 bases, with 17 bases left between them. This CDR3 has 14 amino acids. The CDR3 bases are TGTGCCAGCATCCTACGGGAAACCTCTGGGGAGCTGTTTTTT. Protein: CASILRETSGELFF.

The table lists this clonotype with a few counts. This sequence joins TRBV12-5 and TRBJ2-3; 11 bases are a match to TRBD1. From germline, CDR1 is LGHNT and CDR2 FRNRAP. Trimming cost V 5 bases and J 15 bases; bases outside gene matches: 7. There are 12 residues in the CDR3. CDR3 residues: CASGVDRGRPYF. CDR3 DNA sequence: TGTGCTAGTGGTGTGGACAGGGGGCGCCCATATTTT.

The CDR3 DNA is TGCAGTGCTAGAGAACGCGGAAGGACGGCAAATCAGCCCCAGCATTTT. As protein: CSARERGRTANQPQHF. The chain joins TRBV20-1 to TRBJ1-5, with D uncertain. Germline-derived CDR1 and CDR2 are DFQATT and SNEGSKA (reference sequence). Trimming took off 0 bases at V and 4 bases at J, with 16 bases between the two ends. The CDR3 runs 16 residues.

The table lists this clonotype with a few counts. V is TRBV5-4 and J is TRBJ1-2; D might be TRBD1 (5 bases). This CDR3 comprises 15 residues. Germline V CDR1 and CDR2: SGHNT, YYREEE (reference sequence). V shed 0 bases and J shed 5 bases, with 14 bases lying between them. The CDR3 nucleotides are TGTGCCAGCAGCTTGGCTGAGGCAGGGAGGTATGGCTACACCTTC. It encodes CASSLAEAGRYGYTF.

This sequence joins TRBV7-9 and TRBJ1-1; no firm D call. Germline lookup yields CDR1 SEHNR and CDR2 FQNEAQ (reference sequence). The CDR3 loop spans 12 amino acids. V lost 1 base, J lost 6 bases, and 6 bases lay in between. The DNA for the CDR3 is TGTGCCAGCAGCTTAGTGGCACCTGAAGCTTTCTTT. It specifies CASSLVAPEAFF. The variable domain in full, completed from reference TRBV7-9 and TRBJ1-1, reads DTGVSQNPRHKITKRGQNVTFRCDPISEHNRLYWYRQTLGQGPEFLTYFQNEAQLEKSRLLSDRFSAERPKGSFSTLEIQRTEQGDSAMYLCASSLVAPEAFFGQGTRLTVV.

The rearrangement joins TRBV5-1 to TRBJ2-1; tentatively, D is TRBD1 (5 bases). V lost 2 bases and J lost 0, with 6 bases in between. Germline CDR1 SGHRS, CDR2 YFSETQ. The length of the CDR3 is 14 residues. The chain's CDR3 is CASSFDSSYNEQFF. CDR3 nucleotide sequence: TGCGCCAGCAGCTTCGACAGCTCCTACAATGAGCAGTTCTTC.

The CDR3 loop is CASSPNTGAYTEAFF. CDR3 nucleotide sequence: TGTGCCAGCAGCCCGAATACAGGGGCCTACACTGAAGCTTTCTTT. V usage is TRBV7-2 and J usage is TRBJ1-1, with TRBD1 matching over 7 bases. This CDR3 comprises 15 residues. Trimming cost V 5 bases and J 3 bases; bases outside gene matches: 9. Germline V lookup: CDR1 SGHTA, CDR2 FQGNSA. Using reference TRBV7-2 and TRBJ1-1 for the parts outside the CDR3, the full variable domain is GAGVSQSPSNKVTEKGKDVELRCDPISGHTALYWYRQSLGQGLEFLIYFQGNSAPDKSGLPSDRFSAERTGGSVSTLTIQRTQQEDSAVYLCASSPNTGAYTEAFFGQGTRLTVV.

The CDR3 is CASSYSSGYNEQFF. As DNA, the CDR3 is TGTGCCAGCAGTTACTCTAGCGGCTACAATGAGCAGTTCTTC. The V call is TRBV6-5, the J call TRBJ2-1; tentative D call: TRBD2 (6 bases). Germline V CDR1 and CDR2: MNHEY, SVGAGI. This CDR3 spans 14 amino acids. V shed 0 bases and J shed 3 bases, with 6 bases lying between them.

V gene TRBV12-3 or TRBV12-4 combines with J gene TRBJ1-2; D may be TRBD1 (5 bases). Trimming stripped 6 bases from V and 4 bases from J, with 15 bases between. This CDR3 spans 14 amino acids. The CDR3 protein is CASSGQGKSYGYTF. Written as DNA, the CDR3 is TGTGCCAGCAGCGGTCAGGGAAAAAGCTATGGCTACACCTTC.

This clonotype was picked up a small number of times. The chain carries TRBV6-2 or TRBV6-3 and TRBJ2-7; maybe TRBD2 (6 bases). The CDR3 consists of 15 residues. V dropped 6 bases and J dropped 4 bases, with 19 bases sitting between them. Germline CDR1 is MNHEY and CDR2 is SVGEGT. The CDR3 nucleotides read TGTGCCAGCAGATCGCAGGGACTGGGTGAATACGAGCAGTACTTC. Translating gives CASRSQGLGEYEQYF.

The genes are TRBV7-9 and TRBJ1-3; D may be TRBD1 (5 bases). V was clipped by 1 base and J by 0 bases, with 13 bases between them. CDR1 and CDR2 (germline): SEHNR, FQNEAQ (reference sequence). CDR3 size: 17 residues. This chain's CDR3 is CASSLEVSGSSGNTIYF. The CDR3 region has the DNA TGTGCCAGCAGCTTAGAGGTCTCAGGGAGCTCTGGAAACACCATATATTTT. Based on the CDR3 plus reference TRBV7-9 and TRBJ1-3, the full variable domain is DTGVSQNPRHKITKRGQNVTFRCDPISEHNRLYWYRQTLGQGPEFLTYFQNEAQLEKSRLLSDRFSAERPKGSFSTLEIQRTEQGDSAMYLCASSLEVSGSSGNTIYFGEGSWLTVV.

V is TRBV12-3 or TRBV12-4 and J is TRBJ2-1; 8 bases line up with TRBD2. CDR3 length equals 15 residues. Trimming cost V 8 bases and J 2 bases; bases outside gene matches: 8. Written as DNA, the CDR3 is TGTGCCAGCTGTGGCGGGGGGACCACCTACAATGAGCAGTTCTTC. Its translation is CASCGGGTTYNEQFF.

This rearrangement joins TRBV7-9 to TRBJ1-3, with D possibly being TRBD1 (6 bases). There are 16 residues in the CDR3. The V gene lost 5 bases and the J gene lost 2 bases, with 16 bases spanning the gap. The germline CDR1 and CDR2 sequences are SEHNR and FQNEAQ (reference sequence). The CDR3 DNA sequence: TGTGCCAGCAGCCCGTTACAGGGACCCCCTGGAAACACCATATATTTT. Translated: CASSPLQGPPGNTIYF.